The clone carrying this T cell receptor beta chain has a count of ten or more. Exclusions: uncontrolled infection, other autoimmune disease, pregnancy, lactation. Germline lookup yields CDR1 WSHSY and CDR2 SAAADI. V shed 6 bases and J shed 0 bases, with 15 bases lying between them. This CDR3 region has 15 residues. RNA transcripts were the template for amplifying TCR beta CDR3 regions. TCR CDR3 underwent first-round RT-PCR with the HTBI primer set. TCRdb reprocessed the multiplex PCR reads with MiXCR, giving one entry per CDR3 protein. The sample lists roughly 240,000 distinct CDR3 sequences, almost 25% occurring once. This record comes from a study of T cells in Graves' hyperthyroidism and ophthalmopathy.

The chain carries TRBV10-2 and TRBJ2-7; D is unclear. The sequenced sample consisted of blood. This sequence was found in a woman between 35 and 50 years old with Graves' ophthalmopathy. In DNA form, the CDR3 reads TGCGCCAGCAGCCTTGCCTTTGAAGCCTCCTACGAGCAGTACTTC. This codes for CASSLAFEASYEQYF.